Following are 23 T cell receptor beta chains from one sample sequenced in a study of blood T cell repertoires in COVID-19. Assay: immunoSEQ multiplex PCR; the TCRdb copy retains only in-frame clones and omits some. The sample carries approximately 340,000 clones, approximately 90% recorded once. The specimen was PBMCs or T cells enriched from blood (not recorded which). The receptor set was obtained from a woman aged 40 to 50 who had been exposed to COVID-19.

A remark on this clone: One junction end does not reproduce the germline sequence, and a read error may be involved. This chain connects TRBV7-7 to TRBJ2-7; 12 bases line up with TRBD2. Germline V gives CDR1 SSHAT, CDR2 FNYEAQ (reference sequence). This CDR3 comprises 14 residues. CDR3 DNA sequence: TGTGCTAGCAGCTTAGCTAGCGGGGGGGCAGTGCAGTACTTC. Translated, it gives CASSLASGGAVQYF.

There are a few counts of this clone. The V call is TRBV27, the J call TRBJ2-7; 8 bases match TRBD1. CDR1 MNHEY and CDR2 SMNVEV come from the germline V gene (reference sequence). Unmatched junction bases numbered 6, after V lost 6 bases and J lost 2 bases. The CDR3 has 14 residues. As DNA, the CDR3 is TGTGCCAGCAGGGCAGGGGGCCTACCCTACGAGCAGTACTTC. Encoded protein: CASRAGGLPYEQYF.

This clone is a singleton in its sample. DNA for the CDR3: TGTGCCAGCAGCCCGTGGGCAGGGGAACATCAGCCCCAGCATTTT. It specifies CASSPWAGEHQPQHF. The gene calls are TRBV3-1 (or the pseudogene TRBV3-2) and TRBJ1-5; perhaps TRBD1 as D (6 bases). V lost 4 bases and J 5 bases, leaving 15 bases between the germline ends. CDR1 is LGHDT and CDR2 is YNNKEL in the germline V gene (reference sequence). The CDR3 is 15 residues long.

The chain couples TRBV30 to TRBJ2-5; D gene ambiguous. The CDR3 is 14 amino acids. Looked up from germline, CDR1 is GTSNPN and CDR2 is SVGIG (reference sequence). Trimming took off 1 base at V and 4 bases at J, with 13 bases between the two ends. CDR3 sequence reads: CAWSAHQLSETQYF. The CDR3, as DNA: TGTGCCTGGAGTGCGCATCAACTTTCAGAGACCCAGTACTTC.

The chain recombines TRBV10-1 with TRBJ1-1; D might be TRBD1 (5 bases). The CDR3 is 13 amino acids. The V and J ends lost 6 bases and 7 bases respectively, with 15 bases between them. In germline, CDR1 is WNHNN, CDR2 SYGVQD (reference sequence). CDR3 amino acids: CASSDDSKGEAFF. The CDR3 DNA reads TGCGCCAGCAGCGACGACAGTAAGGGTGAAGCTTTCTTT.

The V call is TRBV7-9, the J call TRBJ2-7; 7 bases fit TRBD1. The V gene's germline CDR1 is SEHNR and CDR2 FQNEAQ (reference sequence). Germline trimming cut 6 bases from V and 0 bases from J; bases unmatched to any gene: 5. The CDR3 is 14 residues long. The CDR3 sequence is CASSQTGASYEQYF. Written as DNA, the CDR3 is TGTGCCAGCAGTCAAACAGGGGCCTCCTACGAGCAGTACTTC.

V is TRBV4-3 and J is TRBJ1-1; 7 bases match TRBD1. Germline V gene sequence: CDR1 LGHNA, CDR2 YSLEER. This CDR3 spans 14 amino acids. The J segment lost 4 bases and the V segment lost 0 bases, leaving 2 bases of the junction unmatched. CDR3 amino acids: CASSQEQGTTEAFF. The CDR3 coding sequence is TGCGCCAGCAGCCAAGAACAGGGGACCACTGAAGCTTTCTTT.

J is TRBJ1-2 and V is TRBV2; 7 bases align to TRBD1. Trimming at V came to 4 bases and at J to 4 bases, leaving 9 bases not matched to a gene. This CDR3 region has 15 residues. Germline V lookup: CDR1 SNHLY, CDR2 FYNNEI. CDR3 coding DNA: TGTGCCAGCAGTGGAGCCCGGGGACAGCCCTATGGCTACACCTTC. This codes for CASSGARGQPYGYTF. The full variable domain, its missing parts supplied by reference TRBV2 and TRBJ1-2, is EPEVTQTPSHQVTQMGQEVILRCVPISNHLYFYWYRQILGQKVEFLVSFYNNEISEKSEIFDDQFSVERPDGSNFTLKIRSTKLEDSAMYFCASSGARGQPYGYTFGSGTRLTVV.

The chain carries TRBV29-1 and TRBJ1-2; 9 bases are a match to TRBD1. This CDR3 is 16 amino acids long. The germline gives CDR1 SQVTM, CDR2 ANQGSEA. The V gene end was trimmed by 2 bases and the J gene end by 2 bases; junction bases not matched to a gene: 9. Written as DNA, the CDR3 is TGCAGCGTTGAACCCCCGGGGGACAGGGCCAACTATGGCTACACCTTC. It specifies CSVEPPGDRANYGYTF.

The gene calls are TRBV18 and TRBJ1-5; a weak D match, TRBD1 (5 bases). Germline CDR1 reads KGHSH; CDR2 reads LQKENI. The CDR3 consists of 16 residues. Trimming shortened V by 0 bases and J by 2 bases, and 11 bases separated the two germline ends. CDR3 residues: CASSPPGGERNQPQHF. The CDR3 DNA is TGTGCCAGCTCACCACCGGGAGGGGAGCGCAATCAGCCCCAGCATTTT.

The chain employs TRBV11-3 and TRBJ2-1; D might be TRBD1 (5 bases). Trimming stripped 7 bases from V and 6 bases from J, with 16 bases between. This CDR3 has 14 amino acids. The germline gives CDR1 SGHNT, CDR2 YENEEA. CDR3 loop: CASKLRGPINEQFF. CDR3 DNA: TGTGCCAGCAAGCTTAGGGGCCCTATCAATGAGCAGTTCTTC.

J is TRBJ2-1 and V is TRBV11-2; TRBD2 agrees at 7 bases. Germline assignment: CDR1 SGHAT and CDR2 FQNNGV. Trimming took 9 bases from V and 3 from J; bases not matched to a gene: 5. The CDR3 extends over 13 amino acids. The CDR3 nucleotides read TGTGCCAGTGAAGGGACTAACTACAATGAGCAGTTCTTC. This gives the protein CASEGTNYNEQFF. Together with reference TRBV11-2 and TRBJ2-1, the CDR3 gives the full variable domain: EAGVAQSPRYKIIEKRQSVAFWCNPISGHATLYWYQQILGQGPKLLIQFQNNGVVDDSQLPKDRFSAERLKGVDSTLKIQPAKLEDSAVYLCASEGTNYNEQFFGPGTRLTVL.

This clone was picked up one time. This rearrangement joins TRBV19 to TRBJ2-7; 10 nucleotides align to TRBD1. The CDR3 is 15 residues long. Germline loops: CDR1 LNHDA, CDR2 SQIVND (reference sequence). V was pared by 5 bases and J by 2 bases, with 6 bases of the junction left unmatched. CDR3 in DNA: TGTGCCAGTAGTGACACCGGGACAGGGGCCTACGAGCAGTACTTC. Encoded protein: CASSDTGTGAYEQYF.

The chain recombines TRBV6-5 with TRBJ2-2, with D maybe TRBD1 (5 bases). CDR3 size: 14 residues. Trimming pared 7 bases from V and 4 bases from J, leaving 13 bases between. The V gene's germline CDR1 is MNHEY and CDR2 SVGAGI. CDR3 in DNA: TGTGCCAGCATACGAGACAGAGGCACCGGGGAGCTGTTTTTT. It is translated as CASIRDRGTGELFF.

The J gene is TRBJ1-2, the V gene TRBV18; TRBD1 matches 7 bases. Trimming took 6 bases from V and 8 from J; bases not matched to a gene: 6. The CDR3 is 12 residues long. Germline CDR1 and CDR2: KGHSH and LQKENI. CDR3 region: CASSQAGGGYTF. The DNA of the CDR3 is TGTGCCAGCTCGCAAGCAGGGGGAGGCTACACCTTC.

The V and J genes are TRBV29-1 and TRBJ2-3, with TRBD1 as a possible D gene (6 bases). The germline gives CDR1 SQVTM, CDR2 ANQGSEA. CDR3 length: 14 residues. Trimming took off 4 bases at V and 4 bases at J, with 15 bases between the two ends. The DNA of the CDR3 is TGCAGCGTTGGTACACAGGGCTGGGCAGATACGCAGTATTTT. This codes for CSVGTQGWADTQYF.

The V call is TRBV11-2, the J call TRBJ2-1, with 7 bases fitting TRBD1. Trimming took 5 bases from V and 8 from J; bases not matched to a gene: 3. The CDR3 is made up of 12 amino acids. CDR1 SGHAT and CDR2 FQNNGV come from the germline V gene. The CDR3 DNA sequence: TGTGCCAGCAGCCCCACAGGGGATGAGCAGTTCTTC. This sequence encodes CASSPTGDEQFF.

The J gene is TRBJ1-1, the V gene TRBV5-1; no firm D call. This CDR3 contains 14 residues. Germline-derived CDR1 and CDR2 are SGHRS and YFSETQ. Trimming left V 4 bases short and J 1 base short, with 11 bases between. The CDR3 DNA reads TGCGCCAGCAGCCTCAGAGGGCGGAACACTGAAGCTTTCTTT. This encodes CASSLRGRNTEAFF.

The rearrangement joins TRBV12-5 to TRBJ2-7; possible D gene TRBD1, 5 bases. Germline loops: CDR1 LGHNT, CDR2 FRNRAP. V lost 4 bases and J lost 7, with 11 bases in between. The CDR3 has 12 residues. This CDR3 is CASGSGFGEQYF. Here the CDR3 DNA reads TGTGCTAGTGGTTCAGGGTTCGGGGAGCAGTACTTC.

The rearrangement uses TRBV11-3 and TRBJ2-5; the D is unclear. The CDR3 runs to 14 residues. Looked up from germline, CDR1 is SGHNT and CDR2 is YENEEA. V dropped 3 bases and J dropped 5 bases, with 13 bases sitting between them. CDR3 sequence: CASSFSLLGETQYF. The DNA of the CDR3 is TGTGCCAGCAGCTTTAGTCTCTTGGGCGAGACCCAGTACTTC.

This chain links TRBV30 with TRBJ2-1; D is perhaps TRBD2 (6 bases). CDR3 size: 14 residues. V was shortened by 6 bases and J by 3 bases, with 15 bases between the two germline ends. The germline V gene encodes CDR1 GTSNPN and CDR2 SVGIG (reference sequence). The CDR3 sequence: CACFVAGLYNEQFF. CDR3 bases: TGTGCCTGCTTCGTGGCGGGACTCTACAATGAGCAGTTCTTC.

V usage is TRBV19 and J usage is TRBJ1-3; D gene ambiguous. Trimming took off 6 bases at V and 0 bases at J, with 12 bases between the two ends. Germline CDR1 and CDR2: LNHDA and SQIVND (reference sequence). CDR3 length equals 15 residues. For the CDR3, the DNA is TGTGCCAGTAGACTTTCACTGCACTCTGGAAACACCATATATTTT. Protein product: CASRLSLHSGNTIYF.

CDR3 region: CAVSSVVSYTF. CDR3 coding DNA: TGTGCCGTCTCATCAGTGGTGAGCTACACCTTC. The chain employs TRBV10-3 and TRBJ1-2; D gene unclear. Germline loops: CDR1 ENHRY, CDR2 SYGVKD. V dropped 11 bases and J dropped 9 bases, with 16 bases sitting between them. The CDR3 is 11 amino acids.